These T cell receptor beta chains were read from a single sample in a study of blood T cell repertoires in COVID-19. Generated by immunoSEQ multiplex PCR, the TCRdb table keeps only in-frame clones and is missing some. The sample has fewer than 300,000 clones; 86% are singletons. The sample consisted of PBMCs or T cells enriched from blood (not recorded which). These receptors all stem from a man between 18 and 29 years old who had recovered from COVID-19. The CDR3 runs from the conserved cysteine through the conserved F or W. Fields, in order: V gene, CDR3 protein.

V: TRBV14; CDR3: CASSQGQGLNEKLFF
V: TRBV30; CDR3: CAWRSGGKETQYF
V: TRBV29-1; CDR3: CSVEERVGEAFF
V: TRBV12-3/TRBV12-4; CDR3: CASRLGRTYEQYF
V: TRBV27; CDR3: CASRSLAGIAKNIQYF
V: TRBV14; CDR3: CASSHRRVENGSPLHF
V: TRBV11-2; CDR3: CASSLESGNTIYF
V: TRBV5-1; CDR3: CASSLGGADTEAFF
V: TRBV7-9; CDR3: CASSLAGTASYEQYF
V: TRBV4-1; CDR3: CASSQDTLPGNLGEQYF
V: TRBV19; CDR3: CASSMGTGPRNEKLFF
V: TRBV7-3; CDR3: CASSNLPLSGANVLTF
V: TRBV18; CDR3: CASSISGATNEKLFF
V: TRBV19; CDR3: CASSTRQEIGYTF
V: TRBV29-1; CDR3: CSAARDIVSYEQYF
V: TRBV11-3; CDR3: CASSPRASDSYGYTF
V: TRBV28; CDR3: CASSPAGEGNYGYTF
V: TRBV24-1; CDR3: CATSDSGQGDTEAFF
V: TRBV10-2; CDR3: CASSEDQGKNTEAFF
V: TRBV6-4; CDR3: CASRLIPGQRKVHDEQFF
V: TRBV7-9; CDR3: CASSFRSGGSTGELFF
V: TRBV3-1/TRBV3-2; CDR3: CASSQDHKGVGGYTF
V: TRBV5-4; CDR3: CASSQGGLGRKQFF
V: TRBV4-1; CDR3: CASSQGVGGSYEQYF
V: TRBV18; CDR3: CASSPYREENYGYTF
V: TRBV2; CDR3: CASSVSTRNIQYF
V: TRBV14; CDR3: CASSQISSNEQFF
V: TRBV6-5; CDR3: CASSGQLGNTIYF
V: TRBV5-1; CDR3: CASSLDRGRVSYNEQFF
V: TRBV27; CDR3: CASSYRLYNEQFF
V: TRBV10-3; CDR3: CAITKDRAESPLHF
V: TRBV28; CDR3: CASSLATGSRILSGGYTF
V: TRBV7-8; CDR3: CASSWGLAALTSAGELFF
V: TRBV29-1; CDR3: CSVGTGGPYGYTF
V: TRBV30; CDR3: CAWTSIGREGQETQYF
V: TRBV5-4; CDR3: CASSQGGGGNQPQHF
V: TRBV5-5; CDR3: CASSLGEGRQETQYF
V: TRBV3-1/TRBV3-2; CDR3: CASSQGPGGNSPLHF
V: TRBV18; CDR3: CASSPLGQGASYEQYF
V: TRBV7-9; CDR3: CASSRDRGSPLHF